These T cell receptor beta chains were read from a single sample in a study of blood T cell repertoires in COVID-19. Assay: immunoSEQ multiplex PCR; the TCRdb copy retains only in-frame clones and omits some. The sample includes over 200,000 clones, over 80% of them seen just once. The source material was PBMCs or T cells enriched from blood (not recorded which). These receptors were taken from a woman aged 40 to 55 who had recovered from COVID-19. The CDR3 runs from the conserved cysteine through the conserved F or W. D genes are given only for firm matches. Size is stated for part of the rows, as once, few or many counts, or as a class when the clone is expanded.

>TRBV28|NA|NA|14|TRBJ1-1
CASSFGGSDTEAFF
TGTGCCAGCAGTTTCGGGGGGTCGGACACTGAAGCTTTCTTT
>TRBV4-1|NA|NA|15|TRBJ1-1
CASSTAWLQGTEAFF
TGCGCCAGCAGCACTGCCTGGTTACAGGGAACTGAAGCTTTCTTT
>TRBV3-1/TRBV3-2|NA|NA|13|TRBJ1-4
CASSQDLREKLFF
TGTGCCAGCAGCCAAGATTTACGGGAAAAACTGTTTTTT
>TRBV7-9|NA|TRBD1|15|TRBJ1-1
CASSRETGVNTEAFF
TGTGCCAGCAGCCGCGAGACAGGGGTGAACACTGAAGCTTTCTTT
>TRBV7-8|NA|TRBD1|15|TRBJ1-2
CASSHSGGGGYGYTF
TGTGCCAGCAGCCACTCGGGAGGGGGCGGGTATGGCTACACCTTC
>TRBV28|NA|TRBD1|15|TRBJ1-1
CASIPSGQGGTEAFF
TGTGCCAGCATTCCCTCCGGACAGGGGGGGACTGAAGCTTTCTTT
>TRBV24-1|NA|NA|14|TRBJ2-2
CATSEAAPTGELFF
TGTGCCACCAGTGAAGCGGCCCCCACCGGGGAGCTGTTTTTT
>TRBV5-6|NA|TRBD1|13|TRBJ1-4
CASSFGQDEKLFF
TGTGCCAGCAGCTTCGGACAGGATGAAAAACTGTTTTTT
>TRBV7-9|NA|TRBD1|15|TRBJ2-2
CASSLGQVLTGELFF
TGTGCCAGCAGCTTGGGACAGGTCCTTACCGGGGAGCTGTTTTTT
>TRBV28|few|TRBD2|15|TRBJ2-7
CASRAGGPAAGEQYF
TGTGCCAGCAGGGCGGGAGGGCCAGCAGCGGGCGAGCAGTACTTC
>TRBV29-1|few|NA|13|TRBJ2-2
CSGDSGNTGELFF
TGCAGCGGGGATAGCGGGAACACCGGGGAGCTGTTTTTT
>TRBV6-5|NA|TRBD1|14|TRBJ1-5
CASRPTGGNQPQHF
TGTGCCAGCAGACCCACAGGGGGCAATCAGCCCCAGCATTTT
>TRBV28|NA|NA|11|TRBJ1-2
CASSFSGGYTF
TGTGCCAGCAGTTTCTCCGGGGGCTACACCTTC
>TRBV11-3|NA|TRBD2|14|TRBJ2-3
CASSFTAGADTQYF
TGTGCCAGCAGCTTCACGGCGGGAGCAGATACGCAGTATTTT
>TRBV27|NA|TRBD2|16|TRBJ2-1
CASSLRREGSGMGQFF
TGTGCCAGCAGTTTAAGGCGGGAGGGCTCGGGGATGGGGCAGTTCTTC
>TRBV7-3|NA|TRBD1|13|TRBJ2-2
CASSTTGAGELFF
TGTGCCAGCAGCACGACAGGGGCCGGGGAGCTGTTTTTT
>TRBV28|few|NA|11|TRBJ2-7
CASSPQYEQYF
TGTGCCAGCAGTCCACAGTACGAGCAGTACTTC
>TRBV30|NA|NA|13|TRBJ1-2
CAWSTGENYGYTF
TGTGCCTGGAGTACGGGGGAAAACTATGGCTACACCTTC
>TRBV21-1|NA|NA|14|TRBJ1-1
CASSKSQMNTEAFF
TGTGCCAGCAGCAAGTCACAGATGAACACTGAAGCTTTCTTT
>TRBV6-5|NA|NA|14|TRBJ1-6
CASRTSSYNSPLHF
TGTGCCAGCAGGACTAGCTCCTATAATTCACCCCTCCACTTT
>TRBV3-1/TRBV3-2|NA|NA|13|TRBJ2-7
CASSQVTSGEQYF
TGTGCCAGCAGCCAAGTTACCTCAGGCGAGCAGTACTTC
>TRBV7-6|once|TRBD2|16|TRBJ2-3
CASSLEASGSTDTQYF
TGTGCCAGCAGCTTAGAGGCTAGCGGATCCACAGATACGCAGTATTTT
>TRBV5-6|once|NA|15|TRBJ2-1
CASSLNGANYNEQFF
TGTGCCAGCAGCTTGAACGGAGCCAATTACAATGAGCAGTTCTTC
>TRBV29-1|NA|NA|12|TRBJ1-4
CSVVGGNEKLFF
TGCAGCGTTGTGGGGGGAAACGAAAAACTGTTTTTT
>TRBV10-1|NA|TRBD2|15|TRBJ2-1
CASSEIAGGNNEQFF
TGCGCCAGCAGTGAGATAGCGGGAGGGAACAATGAGCAGTTCTTC
>TRBV19|once|TRBD1|15|TRBJ1-2
CASTVGQGRRYGYTF
TGTGCCAGTACGGTAGGACAGGGAAGGCGCTATGGCTACACCTTC
>TRBV11-2|few|TRBD2|15|TRBJ2-1
CASSSSGTSYHEQFF
TGTGCCAGCAGCTCGTCCGGGACTAGTTACCATGAGCAGTTCTTC
>TRBV2|NA|TRBD1|14|TRBJ2-7
CASSEGDREYEQYF
TGTGCCAGCAGTGAAGGGGACAGGGAGTACGAGCAGTACTTC
>TRBV30|NA|NA|13|TRBJ1-1
CAWSNTGNTEAFF
TGTGCCTGGAGTAATACAGGGAACACTGAAGCTTTCTTT
>TRBV7-9|NA|TRBD1|13|TRBJ1-1
CASSPWTGGEAFF
TGTGCCAGCAGCCCCTGGACAGGTGGTGAAGCTTTCTTT
>TRBV28|NA|TRBD2|17|TRBJ2-4
CASRRLAGGTAKNIQYF
TGTGCCAGCAGGAGACTAGCGGGAGGGACAGCCAAAAACATTCAGTACTTC
>TRBV7-2|NA|TRBD1|13|TRBJ2-5
CASSARGQETQYF
TGTGCCAGCAGCGCCAGGGGGCAAGAGACCCAGTACTTC
>TRBV18|NA|NA|16|TRBJ2-6
CASSPGRHTGANVLTF
TGTGCCAGCTCACCAGGGAGGCACACTGGGGCCAACGTCCTGACTTTC
>TRBV5-4|NA|NA|14|TRBJ2-3
CASSLLEGTDTQYF
TGTGCCAGCAGCCTCCTAGAGGGCACAGATACGCAGTATTTT
>TRBV5-1|few|NA|16|TRBJ2-7
CASSLSAGGYTDEQYF
TGCGCCAGCAGCTTGTCTGCAGGAGGCTATACGGACGAGCAGTACTTC
>TRBV10-3|NA|NA|15|TRBJ1-1
CAISTGLGMNTEAFF
TGTGCCATCAGTACAGGGTTGGGGATGAACACTGAAGCTTTCTTT
>TRBV9|NA|NA|13|TRBJ2-7
CASSEVGGYEQYF
TGTGCCAGCAGCGAAGTGGGGGGCTACGAGCAGTACTTC
>TRBV18|NA|NA|13|TRBJ2-7
CASSLRQIPEQYF
TGTGCCAGCTCACTGCGACAGATCCCCGAGCAGTACTTC
>TRBV10-2|NA|NA|14|TRBJ2-3
CASSGQSSTDTQYF
TGCGCCAGCAGTGGACAGTCTAGCACAGATACGCAGTATTTT
>TRBV5-1|NA|NA|14|TRBJ1-6
CASSFDRSISPLHF
TGCGCCAGCAGCTTTGACAGGTCCATTTCACCCCTCCACTTT
>TRBV5-4|NA|NA|15|TRBJ2-7
CASSLDPGATYEQYF
TGTGCCAGCAGCTTGGACCCCGGTGCCACCTACGAGCAGTACTTC
>TRBV2|NA|TRBD1|14|TRBJ1-3
CASSGQGPGNTIYF
TGTGCCAGCAGTGGACAGGGTCCAGGAAACACCATATATTTT
>TRBV19|NA|TRBD1|15|TRBJ1-5
CASSIRDRGREPQHF
TGTGCCAGTAGTATCCGGGACAGGGGGCGGGAGCCCCAGCATTTT
>TRBV6-5|NA|NA|14|TRBJ1-2
CASTYGGINHGYTF
TGTGCCAGCACCTACGGGGGGATAAATCATGGCTACACCTTC
>TRBV6-4|NA|TRBD1|14|TRBJ1-5
CASSPGTGGQPQHF
TGTGCCAGCAGCCCCGGGACAGGGGGACAGCCCCAGCATTTT
>TRBV28|once|TRBD1|17|TRBJ2-3
CASSLPLGGTDTDTQYF
TGTGCCAGCAGTTTGCCCTTGGGTGGGACAGACACAGATACGCAGTATTTT
>TRBV19|few|NA|15|TRBJ1-4
CASSAHRESNEKLFF
TGTGCCAGTAGTGCCCACAGGGAGAGTAATGAAAAACTGTTTTTT
>TRBV2|NA|TRBD1|13|TRBJ2-2
CASSEDRLRELFF
TGTGCCAGCAGTGAGGACAGGCTCCGGGAGCTGTTTTTT
>TRBV5-1|few|NA|14|TRBJ1-3
CASSRGGESNTIYF
TGCGCCAGCAGCCGGGGTGGCGAGAGCAACACCATATATTTT
>TRBV18|NA|TRBD2|14|TRBJ2-1
CASSRLAGVNEQFF
TGTGCCAGCTCACGACTAGCGGGAGTCAATGAGCAGTTCTTC
>TRBV7-9|NA|NA|13|TRBJ1-1
CASSEEGNTEAFF
TGTGCCAGCAGCGAGGAGGGTAACACTGAAGCTTTCTTT
>TRBV20-1|NA|TRBD1|11|TRBJ1-2
CSAQTGLGYTF
TGCAGTGCCCAGACAGGGCTAGGCTACACCTTC
>TRBV7-8|NA|TRBD2|17|TRBJ2-3
CASSLVLGLQHTDTQYF
TGTGCCAGCAGCTTAGTGTTGGGACTACAACACACAGATACGCAGTATTTT
>TRBV9|NA|TRBD1|14|TRBJ1-4
CASSTTGGFKKLFF
TGTGCCAGCAGCACGACAGGGGGCTTCAAAAAACTGTTTTTT